A single sample is the source of the 4 T cell receptor beta chains below, sequenced in a study of CD8+CD57+ T cells in acquired aplastic anemia. The template for TCR beta VDJ and CDR3 sequence profiling was genomic DNA. MiXCR was run by TCRdb on the reads, yielding one entry per CDR3 protein. The sample lists over 250,000 distinct CDR3 sequences, approximately 60% occurring once. Patients chosen for sequencing had shown CD8+CD57+ cell expansion by flow cytometry. Sequenced: sorted CD4+, CD8+, or CD8+CD57+ T cells (not recorded which) from PBMCs. All receptors come from a human donor with aplastic anemia.

The chain joins TRBV6-2 or TRBV6-3 to TRBJ1-1; D is uncertain. The CDR3 has 14 amino acids. Germline-derived CDR1 and CDR2 are MNHEY and SVGEGT. The V gene lost 0 bases and the J gene lost 1 base, with 6 bases spanning the gap. The CDR3 DNA reads as TGTGCCAGCAGTTACTCGGAGGGGAACACTGAAGCTTTCTTT. It yields the protein CASSYSEGNTEAFF.

This sequence joins TRBV7-6 and TRBJ2-1; TRBD1 matches 8 bases. The J call is doubtful: the DNA matches TRBJ2-5 better. The CDR3 covers 15 residues. Germline values: CDR1 SGHVS, CDR2 FNYEAQ. The CDR3 region has the DNA TGTGCCAGCAGCTTGAGGTTTGGGGACAGGGAGACCCAGTACTTC. It is translated as CASSLRFGDRETQYF.

The chain is built from TRBV7-2 and TRBJ2-3; 7 nucleotides align to TRBD2. Germline V gene data show CDR1 as SGHTA and CDR2 as FQGNSA. The CDR3 is 16 amino acids. V was pared by 1 base and J by 4 bases, with 8 bases of the junction left unmatched. The chain's CDR3 is CASSLVGAGVPDTQYF. The CDR3 DNA reads TGTGCCAGCAGCTTAGTTGGGGCGGGAGTCCCAGATACGCAGTATTTT.

This sequence joins TRBV7-9 and TRBJ2-7, with D tentatively TRBD2 (5 bases). Trimming took off 2 bases at V and 5 bases at J, with 16 bases between the two ends. Germline V gene lookup returns CDR1 SEHNR and CDR2 FQNEAQ (reference sequence). The length of the CDR3 is 15 residues. CDR3 coding DNA: TGTGCCAGCAGCTTACACACCGGCGAGAGGGACGAGCAGTACTTC. This gives the protein CASSLHTGERDEQYF. The full variable domain, its missing parts supplied by reference TRBV7-9 and TRBJ2-7, is DTGVSQNPRHKITKRGQNVTFRCDPISEHNRLYWYRQTLGQGPEFLTYFQNEAQLEKSRLLSDRFSAERPKGSFSTLEIQRTEQGDSAMYLCASSLHTGERDEQYFGPGTRLTVT.